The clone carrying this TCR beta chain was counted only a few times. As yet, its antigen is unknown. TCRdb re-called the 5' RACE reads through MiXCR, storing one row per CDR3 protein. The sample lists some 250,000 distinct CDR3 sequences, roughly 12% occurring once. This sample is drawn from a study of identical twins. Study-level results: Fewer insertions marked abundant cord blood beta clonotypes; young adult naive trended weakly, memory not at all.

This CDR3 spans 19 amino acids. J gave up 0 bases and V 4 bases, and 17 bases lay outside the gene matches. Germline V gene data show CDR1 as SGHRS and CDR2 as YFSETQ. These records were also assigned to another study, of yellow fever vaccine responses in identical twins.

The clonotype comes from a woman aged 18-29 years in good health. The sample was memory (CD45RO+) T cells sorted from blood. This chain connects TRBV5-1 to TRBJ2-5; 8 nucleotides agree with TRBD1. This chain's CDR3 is CASSLAGQATPLYQETQYF. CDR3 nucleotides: TGCGCCAGCAGCCTCGCGGGACAGGCGACCCCTCTATACCAAGAGACCCAGTACTTC.